One sample yielded the 25 T cell receptor beta chains listed below, sequenced in a study of blood T cells in healthy people across ages. Primed by a sample-barcoded 5' primer and a J-beta primer mix, a second PCR proceeded for roughly 7 to 12 cycles. TCRdb re-analysed the 5' RACE reads in MiXCR, keeping a single row per CDR3 protein. The sample consists of hundreds of thousands of distinct CDR3 sequences, around 43% of them appearing once. Sequenced sample: blood. The receptors originated from a man older than 75 in good health.

The chain combines TRBV11-2 with TRBJ1-5; D possibly corresponds to TRBD1 (5 bases). Germline assignment: CDR1 SGHAT and CDR2 FQNNGV. The germline V and J ends were trimmed by 5 bases and 6 bases, with 17 bases remaining between them. CDR3 length: 15 residues. The CDR3 reads CASSPGTEAFQPQHF. The CDR3 DNA reads as TGTGCCAGCAGCCCGGGGACCGAAGCCTTTCAGCCCCAGCATTTT.

The rearrangement links TRBV6-5 to TRBJ1-5, with 9 bases fitting TRBD1. This CDR3 comprises 14 residues. Germline V gene sequence: CDR1 MNHEY, CDR2 SVGAGI. The V gene end was trimmed by 6 bases and the J gene end by 7 bases; junction bases not matched to a gene: 7. The CDR3 bases are TGTGCCAGCAGGACGGGACAGGGTTTCCAGCCCCAGCATTTT. It codes for CASRTGQGFQPQHF.

This clonotype has more than one count but fewer than ten. CDR3 in amino acids: CASSDGQLAKNIQYF. In DNA form, the CDR3 reads TGTGCCAGCAGTGATGGACAGCTAGCCAAAAACATTCAGTACTTC. The chain is built from TRBV25-1 and TRBJ2-4, with D possibly matching TRBD1 (6 bases). V was shortened by 3 bases and J by 0 bases, with 9 bases between the two germline ends. The CDR3 totals 15 residues. The germline V gene has CDR1 MGHDK and CDR2 SYGVNS.

V and J are TRBV20-1 and TRBJ2-1; D may match TRBD1 or TRBD2 (5 bases each). V gave up 1 base and J gave up 12 bases, with 19 bases separating them. The CDR3 is 14 residues long. CDR1 and CDR2 from the germline V gene are DFQATT and SNEGSKA (reference sequence). The chain's CDR3 is CSARGQERLGGQFF. The CDR3 coding sequence is TGCAGTGCTAGAGGGCAGGAGCGGCTTGGGGGGCAGTTCTTC.

This clonotype has only a few counts. The rearrangement joins TRBV10-1 to TRBJ2-3, with D possibly being TRBD1 or TRBD2 (5 bases each). V dropped 3 bases and J dropped 6 bases, with 19 bases sitting between them. The germline CDR1 and CDR2 sequences are WNHNN and SYGVQD (reference sequence). CDR3 size: 16 residues. DNA of the CDR3: TGCGCCAGCAGTGACCAACGGGACCCCCGCATGGATACGCAGTATTTT. Protein product: CASSDQRDPRMDTQYF.

V is TRBV7-2 and J is TRBJ2-7; perhaps TRBD1 as D (7 bases). Trimming took 3 bases from V and 6 from J, leaving 18 bases between them. The germline CDR1 and CDR2 sequences are SGHTA and FQGNSA. This CDR3 region has 15 residues. The DNA of the CDR3 is TGTGCCAGCAGCTTGCGTGCCAGGGGGGCGGGCGAGCAGTACTTC. Translated: CASSLRARGAGEQYF.

A few counts support this clonotype. The chain has TRBV11-3 and TRBJ2-1, with 8 bases aligning to TRBD2. CDR3 length equals 16 residues. Unmatched junction bases numbered 10, after V lost 1 base and J lost 8 bases. The V gene's germline CDR1 is SGHNT and CDR2 YENEEA. CDR3 sequence (DNA): TGTGCCAGCAGCTTAGTAGGGACTGCGGGGGGCCATGAGCAGTTCTTC. This sequence encodes CASSLVGTAGGHEQFF.

For this clonotype: Its ends do not fully match the called genes, so a read error is possible. The chain has TRBV4-3 and TRBJ1-2; D ambiguous. Germline CDR1 LGHNA, CDR2 YSLEER. The CDR3 contains 15 residues. CDR3 sequence: CASSQERGYNYGHTF. In DNA, the CDR3 is TGCGCCAGCAGCCAAGAACGGGGTTATAACTATGGCCACACCTTC.

The J gene is TRBJ2-7, the V gene TRBV28, with D maybe TRBD1 (5 bases). V was pared by 4 bases and J by 6 bases, with 10 bases between. CDR3 length: 12 residues. CDR1 and CDR2 from the germline V gene are MDHEN and SYDVKM. CDR3 coding DNA: TGTGCCAGCAGTTCCTCAGGGCGCGAGCAGTACTTC. It encodes CASSSSGREQYF.

This clonotype was found a few times. The rearrangement links TRBV6-1 to TRBJ2-3; D remains ambiguous. The CDR3 runs 14 residues. The germline V and J ends were trimmed by 3 bases and 4 bases, with 11 bases remaining between them. From germline, CDR1 is MNHNS and CDR2 SASEGT. CDR3 sequence reads: CASSDPRSADTQYF. CDR3 DNA sequence: TGTGCCAGCAGTGATCCCAGATCTGCAGATACGCAGTATTTT.

The chain has TRBV12-3 or TRBV12-4 and TRBJ2-1; 10 nucleotides line up with TRBD1. V dropped 6 bases and J dropped 3; count of bases not matched to a gene: 17. The CDR3 runs 19 residues. CDR3 in amino acids: CASRSGQGITGDVYNEQFF. CDR3 sequence (DNA): TGTGCCAGCAGATCGGGACAGGGGATTACGGGAGATGTCTACAATGAGCAGTTCTTC.

The genes are TRBV7-2 and TRBJ2-5; D may be TRBD1 (5 bases). This CDR3 region has 15 residues. CDR1 and CDR2 from the germline V gene are SGHTA and FQGNSA. V was trimmed by 2 bases and J by 5 bases, leaving 15 bases between them. The CDR3 DNA reads TGTGCCAGCAGCTTAAGTACAGGTGGTTCGGAGACCCAGTACTTC. Translation gives CASSLSTGGSETQYF.

The J gene is TRBJ2-5, the V gene TRBV30; TRBD1 agrees at 10 bases. Looked up from germline, CDR1 is GTSNPN and CDR2 is SVGIG (reference sequence). The CDR3 is 14 amino acids. V shed 5 bases, J shed 7 bases, and the junction held 10 bases outside the gene matches. CDR3 region: CAWAQGTGEATQYF. The CDR3 DNA follows: TGTGCCTGGGCCCAAGGGACAGGGGAGGCGACCCAGTACTTC.

Comments on this clonotype: At one boundary the junction diverges from the germline segment, which might be a read error. The V call is TRBV27, the J call TRBJ2-7; D could derive from TRBD1 or TRBD2 (5 bases each). In germline, CDR1 is MNHEY, CDR2 SMNVEV (reference sequence). This CDR3 spans 16 amino acids. The CDR3 sequence: CVSSTSGTYGSSEQYF. The CDR3 bases are TGTGTCAGCAGTACCTCCGGGACCTATGGGTCGAGCGAGCAGTACTTC.

This chain links TRBV20-1 with TRBJ1-1, with a tentative D call TRBD1 (6 bases). Trimming shortened V by 4 bases and J by 7 bases, and 13 bases separated the two germline ends. This CDR3 has 12 amino acids. CDR1 and CDR2 from the germline V gene are DFQATT and SNEGSKA (reference sequence). In nucleotides, the CDR3 is TGCAGTGCTAAAGGGGGAAATTTTGAAGCTTTCTTT. Translating gives CSAKGGNFEAFF.

This chain uses TRBV18 with TRBJ2-1; 8 bases line up with TRBD1. The CDR3 length is 14 residues. The J segment lost 8 bases and the V segment lost 3 bases, leaving 6 bases of the junction unmatched. CDR1 and CDR2 from the germline V gene are KGHSH and LQKENI. CDR3 nucleotide sequence: TGTGCCAGCTCACCGGAGGGACAGGCCGATGAGCAGTTCTTC. The encoded protein is CASSPEGQADEQFF.

The chain has TRBV20-1 and TRBJ2-3, with 7 bases identical to TRBD1. There are 11 residues in the CDR3. Trimming removed 6 bases from V and 11 bases from J; junction bases left unmatched: 8. Germline V lookup: CDR1 DFQATT, CDR2 SNEGSKA (reference sequence). The CDR3 spells CSAERDSRQYF. The CDR3 nucleotides are TGCAGTGCCGAGAGGGACAGCCGGCAGTATTTT.

The chain has TRBV9 and TRBJ2-5; D is uncertain. This CDR3 contains 14 residues. Germline loops: CDR1 SGDLS, CDR2 YYNGEE. Trimming stripped 4 bases from V and 1 base from J, with 11 bases between. This chain's CDR3 is CASSPGSGQETQYF. DNA of the CDR3: TGTGCCAGCAGCCCCGGGTCAGGCCAAGAGACCCAGTACTTC.

The rearrangement links TRBV6-2 or TRBV6-3 to TRBJ2-3; 12 positions match TRBD2. CDR1 is MNHEY and CDR2 is SVGEGT in the germline V gene. With 7 bases clipped from V and 4 bases from J, the junction kept 9 bases outside the gene matches. This CDR3 has 16 amino acids. CDR3 protein: CASISSGRALADTQYF. In nucleotides, the CDR3 is TGTGCCAGCATTTCTAGCGGGAGGGCCCTCGCAGATACGCAGTATTTT.

The table lists this clonotype with many counts. The CDR3 DNA reads as TGTGCCTGGAGTTGGAACAATGAGCAGTTCTTC. Translated: CAWSWNNEQFF. V is TRBV30 and J is TRBJ2-1; the D is unclear. CDR3 length: 11 residues. Per germline, CDR1 GTSNPN and CDR2 SVGIG (reference sequence). V gave up 2 bases and J gave up 5 bases, with 4 bases separating them.

The chain is built from TRBV4-2 and TRBJ2-1, with a possible D match to TRBD2 (7 bases). Germline V gives CDR1 LGHNA, CDR2 YNFKEQ. The V end was cut by 0 bases, the J end by 5 bases, with 20 bases between. The CDR3 totals 18 residues. The CDR3: CASSQDRGAGESHNEQFF. The CDR3 DNA reads TGTGCCAGCAGCCAAGATAGGGGGGCGGGAGAGTCCCACAATGAGCAGTTCTTC.

The J gene is TRBJ2-7, the V gene TRBV5-1, with 8 bases lining up with TRBD1. J gave up 5 bases and V 3 bases, and 13 bases lay outside the gene matches. CDR1 and CDR2 (germline): SGHRS, YFSETQ. This CDR3 has 16 amino acids. The CDR3 DNA sequence: TGCGCCAGCAGCTGGATTTATAGACAGGGGACGGACGAGCAGTACTTC. It is translated as CASSWIYRQGTDEQYF.

The chain carries TRBV20-1 and TRBJ2-5, with D uncertain. There are 14 residues in the CDR3. The germline V and J ends were trimmed by 3 bases and 0 bases, with 11 bases remaining between them. The germline gives CDR1 DFQATT, CDR2 SNEGSKA (reference sequence). As DNA, the CDR3 is TGCAGTGCTAGTCTACGGCAGCACCAAGAGACCCAGTACTTC. It specifies CSASLRQHQETQYF.

This clonotype was counted ten times or more. The rearrangement links TRBV29-1 to TRBJ2-7; perhaps D is TRBD1 or TRBD2 (5 bases each). V gave up 0 bases and J gave up 3 bases, with 12 bases separating them. The CDR3 has 14 amino acids. The germline V gene has CDR1 SQVTM and CDR2 ANQGSEA. The CDR3 spells CSVEDRGQGYEQYF. CDR3 DNA sequence: TGCAGCGTTGAAGATCGGGGCCAGGGCTACGAGCAGTACTTC.

This clonotype was counted ten times or more. The CDR3 coding sequence is TGTGCCAGCAGCCGGGACAGGAAAAATTCACCCCTCCACTTT. It specifies CASSRDRKNSPLHF. This rearrangement joins TRBV7-2 to TRBJ1-6; 8 bases align to TRBD1. Germline V gene data show CDR1 as SGHTA and CDR2 as FQGNSA. J lost 7 bases, V lost 5 bases, and 4 bases had no gene match. CDR3 length: 14 residues. Full variable domain (outside the CDR3, taken from reference TRBV7-2 and TRBJ1-6): GAGVSQSPSNKVTEKGKDVELRCDPISGHTALYWYRQSLGQGLEFLIYFQGNSAPDKSGLPSDRFSAERTGGSVSTLTIQRTQQEDSAVYLCASSRDRKNSPLHFGNGTRLTVT.